The clone carrying this T cell receptor (beta chain) was counted many times. The antigen is undetermined. cDNA libraries of TCR beta carried unique molecular identifiers. TCRdb reprocessed the PCR reads with MiXCR, giving one entry per CDR3 protein. Of about 210,000 distinct CDR3 sequences in the sample, about 30% were seen once. The sample originates from a study of post-analysis software for immune sequencing data. Study results and limitations: There were a handful of TRBV segments more frequent in patients than controls, and TRBV5-6, TRBV5-1 and TRBV20-1 were among them.

This CDR3 comprises 11 residues. Germline-derived CDR1 and CDR2 are SNHLY and FYNNEI. The sample was blood. The chain is built from TRBV2 and TRBJ2-7; D ambiguous. The J call may be mistaken, given a closer DNA end match to TRBJ2-4. This clonotype was obtained from a girl aged 2-17 years with multiple sclerosis. The CDR3 nucleotides are TGTGCCAGCACCACGTTATACATTCAGTACTTC. It encodes CASTTLYIQYF.